A selection of T cell receptor beta chains follows, all from one sample in a study of identical twins. TCRdb itself ran the 5' RACE reads through MiXCR, one entry per CDR3 protein. The table has roughly 1,500,000 distinct CDR3 sequences, roughly 35% seen once; the top ten hold less than 0.35%. The specimen sequenced was cord blood. The receptors shown here come from a newborn girl in good health. The CDR3 runs from the conserved cysteine through the conserved F or W. D genes are given only for firm matches. The size field is filled for only some rows; it gives once, few, many or a size class.

TRBJ1-1,-,-,TRBV14,CASSQAAYTTTTEAFF,TGTGCCAGCAGCCAAGCGGCGTACACCACTACCACTGAAGCTTTCTTT
TRBJ2-7,TRBD1,-,TRBV6-6,CASSSGTGSRAYEQYF,TGTGCCAGCAGTTCCGGGACAGGGAGTAGGGCCTACGAGCAGTACTTC
TRBJ1-2,-,few,TRBV5-6,CASSPGRRGYTF,TGTGCCAGCAGCCCTGGACGAAGAGGCTACACCTTC
TRBJ1-5,-,-,TRBV2,CASSPRAGVRQPQHF,TGTGCCAGCAGTCCCAGGGCAGGGGTGCGGCAGCCCCAGCATTTT
TRBJ1-5,-,-,TRBV28,CASSDPRQYSNQPQHF,TGTGCCAGCAGTGACCCACGACAGTATAGCAATCAGCCCCAGCATTTT
TRBJ2-5,-,few,TRBV27,CASSESSLASGQETQYF,TGTGCCAGCAGTGAGTCCTCGCTAGCGAGCGGCCAAGAGACCCAGTACTTC
TRBJ2-3,-,few,TRBV10-3,CAIRGPTTDTQYF,TGTGCCATCCGGGGGCCTACCACAGATACGCAGTATTTT
TRBJ1-1,-,-,TRBV2,CASSDGGGYTEAFF,TGTGCCAGCAGTGACGGGGGAGGGTACACTGAAGCTTTCTTT
TRBJ2-5,-,-,TRBV20-1,CSEEGRKETQYF,TGCAGTGAAGAGGGGAGAAAAGAGACCCAGTACTTC
TRBJ2-5,-,few,TRBV20-1,CAVGIQYF,TGTGCAGTTGGGATTCAGTACTTC
TRBJ1-2,TRBD1,-,TRBV30,CAWSVTGRAYGYTF,TGTGCCTGGAGTGTGACAGGGAGGGCTTATGGCTACACCTTC
TRBJ2-6,TRBD2,-,TRBV27,CASSWAGVPSGANVLTF,TGTGCCAGCAGTTGGGCGGGGGTTCCTTCTGGGGCCAACGTCCTGACTTTC
TRBJ1-5,-,-,TRBV4-2,CASSQESSPGNQPQHF,TGTGCCAGCAGCCAAGAATCCTCCCCAGGGAATCAGCCCCAGCATTTT
TRBJ2-4,-,few,TRBV2,CASSARGTPPIQYF,TGTGCCAGCAGTGCTCGAGGGACACCGCCCATTCAGTACTTC
TRBJ2-7,-,few,TRBV11-2,CASRTYGTSYEQYF,TGTGCCAGCAGAACCTACGGGACCTCCTACGAGCAGTACTTC
TRBJ2-7,-,-,TRBV24-1,CATSSLVGISDEQYF,TGTGCCACCAGTAGCTTAGTCGGGATATCCGACGAGCAGTACTTC
TRBJ2-1,TRBD2,few,TRBV30,CAWSVLPGTSGGEQFF,TGTGCCTGGAGTGTCCTCCCGGGGACTAGCGGGGGTGAGCAGTTCTTC
TRBJ2-7,-,many,TRBV2,CASSDRAPSYEQYF,TGTGCCAGCAGTGACAGGGCCCCCTCCTACGAGCAGTACTTC
TRBJ2-1,TRBD1,-,TRBV7-2,CASSLTRDRGRNEQFF,TGTGCCAGCAGCTTAACCCGGGACAGGGGTAGGAATGAGCAGTTCTTC
TRBJ2-7,TRBD1,-,TRBV12-3/TRBV12-4,CASSFAGTGRFYEQYF,TGTGCCAGCAGCTTCGCCGGGACAGGTCGATTCTACGAGCAGTACTTC
TRBJ2-3,-,-,TRBV3-1,CASSQTPRGGDTQYF,TGTGCCAGCAGCCAAACCCCCCGGGGAGGAGATACGCAGTATTTT
TRBJ1-6,-,-,TRBV7-9,CASSSPTPLALHF,TGTGCCAGCAGCTCCCCGACACCCTTAGCCCTCCACTTT
TRBJ2-3,TRBD2,-,TRBV5-5,CASSLERLAGADTQYF,TGTGCCAGCAGCTTGGAGCGACTAGCGGGGGCAGATACGCAGTATTTT
TRBJ2-1,-,few,TRBV19,CASSPRDSFGNEQFF,TGTGCCAGTAGTCCACGGGATTCCTTTGGCAATGAGCAGTTCTTC
TRBJ2-5,-,-,TRBV6-5,CASSYKAGRATRQYF,TGTGCCAGCAGTTACAAGGCGGGTCGCGCTACGAGGCAGTACTTC
TRBJ1-1,-,-,TRBV6-2/TRBV6-3,CASSYSIRRTVNTEAFF,TGTGCCAGCAGTTACTCGATTAGGAGGACAGTTAACACTGAAGCTTTCTTT
TRBJ1-2,TRBD1,few,TRBV12-3/TRBV12-4,CASRTGTGSNYGYTF,TGTGCCAGCAGAACCGGGACAGGGTCTAACTATGGCTACACCTTC
TRBJ2-3,TRBD2,-,TRBV12-3/TRBV12-4,CASSRLAFSTDTQYF,TGTGCCAGCAGTCGACTAGCGTTTAGCACAGATACGCAGTATTTT
TRBJ1-1,-,-,TRBV19,CASSNIFQDMNTEAFF,TGTGCCAGTAGTAATATTTTCCAGGATATGAACACTGAAGCTTTCTTT
TRBJ1-2,-,-,TRBV3-1,CASSYLRGSYGYTF,TGTGCCAGCAGCTATTTAAGGGGGAGCTATGGCTACACCTTC
TRBJ2-1,-,few,TRBV9,CASSPVATPSYNEQFF,TGTGCCAGCAGCCCCGTCGCGACCCCCTCCTACAATGAGCAGTTCTTC
TRBJ1-2,-,few,TRBV7-9,CASSLVVDRSYGYTF,TGTGCCAGCAGCTTAGTCGTGGACAGATCCTATGGCTACACCTTC
TRBJ2-3,-,-,TRBV6-5,CASREPSTDTQYF,TGTGCCAGCAGGGAACCCAGCACAGATACGCAGTATTTT
TRBJ1-2,TRBD1,-,TRBV20-1,CSAGTATNYGYTF,TGCAGTGCGGGGACAGCTACTAACTATGGCTACACCTTC
TRBJ2-6,-,few,TRBV27,CASSSISGANVLTF,TGTGCCAGCAGTTCAATCTCTGGGGCCAACGTCCTGACTTTC
TRBJ1-6,-,-,TRBV7-6,CASSLFYNSPLHF,TGTGCCAGCAGCTTATTTTATAATTCACCCCTCCACTTT
TRBJ1-2,-,few,TRBV12-3/TRBV12-4,CASSPRWDYGYTF,TGTGCCAGCAGTCCTCGGTGGGACTATGGCTACACCTTC
TRBJ2-1,-,-,TRBV4-2,CASSQDDSVRYNEQFF,TGTGCCAGCAGCCAAGATGATTCAGTACGGTACAATGAGCAGTTCTTC
TRBJ1-3,-,-,TRBV5-6,CASSRRFSGNTIYF,TGTGCCAGCAGCCGACGGTTCTCTGGAAACACCATATATTTT
TRBJ2-1,TRBD1,few,TRBV28,CASTPWPRTGYNEQFF,TGTGCCAGCACCCCTTGGCCAAGGACAGGGTACAATGAGCAGTTCTTC
TRBJ1-6,TRBD1,-,TRBV20-1,CSARVWDRDYNSPLHF,TGCAGTGCTAGAGTGTGGGACAGGGACTATAATTCACCCCTCCACTTT
TRBJ1-1,TRBD1,-,TRBV20-1,CSAETGFTEAFF,TGCAGTGCAGAGACAGGGTTCACTGAAGCTTTCTTT
TRBJ2-3,-,many,TRBV15,CATSVRAGSTDTQYF,TGTGCCACCAGCGTAAGGGCGGGTAGCACAGATACGCAGTATTTT
TRBJ1-1,-,few,TRBV9,CASSVDLLRGTNTEAFF,TGTGCCAGCAGCGTAGACCTCCTAAGGGGGACTAACACTGAAGCTTTCTTT
TRBJ2-5,TRBD2,once,TRBV24-1,CATSDWTSETHEQYF,TGTGCCACCAGTGACTGGACTAGCGAGACCCATGAGCAGTACTTC
TRBJ2-1,-,-,TRBV20-1,CSASGGLEQFF,TGCAGTGCTAGCGGGGGGCTAGAGCAGTTCTTC